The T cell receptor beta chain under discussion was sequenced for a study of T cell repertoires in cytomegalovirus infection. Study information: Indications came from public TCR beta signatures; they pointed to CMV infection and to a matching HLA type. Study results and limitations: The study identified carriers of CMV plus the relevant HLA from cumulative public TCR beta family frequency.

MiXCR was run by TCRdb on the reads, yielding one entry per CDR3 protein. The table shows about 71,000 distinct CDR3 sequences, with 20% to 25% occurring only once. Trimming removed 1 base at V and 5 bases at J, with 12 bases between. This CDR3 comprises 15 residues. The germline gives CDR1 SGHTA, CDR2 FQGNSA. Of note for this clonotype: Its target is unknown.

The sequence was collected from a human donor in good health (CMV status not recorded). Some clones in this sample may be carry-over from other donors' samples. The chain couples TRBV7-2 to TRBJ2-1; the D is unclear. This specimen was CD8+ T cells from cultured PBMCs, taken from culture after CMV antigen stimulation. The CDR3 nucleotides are TGTGCCAGCAGCTTAGAACTATTTACTCACAATGAGCAGTTCTTC. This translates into CASSLELFTHNEQFF.